The next 27 T cell receptor beta chains were all read from a single sample in a study of blood T cells in healthy people across ages. Alongside a J-beta primer mix, a sample-barcoded 5' primer served in a second PCR lasting about 7 to 12 cycles. TCRdb re-derived calls from the 5' RACE reads in MiXCR, one entry per CDR3 protein. The sample contains around 800,000 distinct CDR3 sequences, around 24% of which appear only once. The same sample was also used in a study of T cells of mothers and their children.

Material: blood. Receptors were obtained from a boy aged 10-17 years in good health.

This chain connects TRBV5-6 to TRBJ2-5, with 9 positions matching TRBD1. With the DNA end fitting TRBJ2-1 better, the J assignment may be wrong. CDR1 is SGHDT and CDR2 is YYEEEE in the germline V gene. The CDR3 length is 15 residues. The CDR3 DNA is TGTGCCAGCAGCGCAGGACAGGGGCGTGACAATGAGCAGTTCTTC. Amino acids: CASSAGQGRDNEQFF.

The chain has TRBV15 and TRBJ2-3, with TRBD2 matching over 8 bases. Germline-derived CDR1 and CDR2 are LNHNV and YYDKDF (reference sequence). V was pared by 0 bases and J by 5 bases, with 1 base of the junction left unmatched. The CDR3 spans 14 residues. The chain's CDR3 is CATSRDRGGDTQYF. CDR3 coding DNA: TGTGCCACCAGCAGAGATCGGGGGGGAGATACGCAGTATTTT.

The V gene is TRBV5-1, the J gene TRBJ2-7, with 8 bases aligning to TRBD1. CDR3 length: 15 amino acids. The germline gives CDR1 SGHRS, CDR2 YFSETQ. V lost 3 bases and J lost 0; bases outside the gene matches: 5. The CDR3 DNA reads TGCGCCAGCAGCTATACAGGGGGATCCTCCTACGAGCAGTACTTC. Protein: CASSYTGGSSYEQYF.

This clonotype was counted between two and nine times. V and J are TRBV5-5 and TRBJ2-5, with D possibly matching TRBD2 (5 bases). Germline lookup yields CDR1 SGHKS and CDR2 YYEKEE (reference sequence). Trimming pared 1 base from V and 4 bases from J, leaving 11 bases between. The CDR3 length is 14 residues. Written as DNA, the CDR3 is TGTGCCAGCAGCTTGACGGCGGGTCCAGAGACCCAGTACTTC. Its protein is CASSLTAGPETQYF. Supplemented by reference TRBV5-5 and TRBJ2-5, the full variable domain reads DAGVTQSPTHLIKTRGQQVTLRCSPISGHKSVSWYQQVLGQGPQFIFQYYEKEERGRGNFPDRFSARQFPNYSSELNVNALLLGDSALYLCASSLTAGPETQYFGPGTRLLVL.

The chain couples TRBV2 to TRBJ1-5; no firm D call. The CDR3 covers 14 residues. V lost 4 bases and J 6 bases, leaving 13 bases between the germline ends. From germline, CDR1 is SNHLY and CDR2 FYNNEI. CDR3 region: CASSAARERQPQHF. CDR3 bases: TGTGCCAGCAGTGCGGCGAGGGAGCGTCAGCCCCAGCATTTT.

The sample holds many counts of this clonotype. The chain carries TRBV7-9 and TRBJ2-7; D ambiguous. V was shortened by 1 base and J by 4 bases, with 8 bases between the two germline ends. Looked up from germline, CDR1 is SEHNR and CDR2 is FQNEAQ (reference sequence). This CDR3 comprises 13 residues. The CDR3 nucleotides are TGTGCCAGCAGCTTAGGGGTGCTGTACGAGCAGTACTTC. The encoded protein is CASSLGVLYEQYF.

This clonotype has a handful of counts. The chain is built from TRBV7-2 and TRBJ1-2; TRBD1 matches at 9 bases. The V gene end was trimmed by 5 bases and the J gene end by 6 bases; junction bases not matched to a gene: 7. The CDR3 loop spans 14 amino acids. CDR1 and CDR2 from the germline V gene are SGHTA and FQGNSA. CDR3 loop: CASSPGQGRHGYTF. DNA for the CDR3: TGTGCCAGCAGCCCCGGACAGGGGAGGCATGGCTACACCTTC.

The chain employs TRBV3-1 and TRBJ1-6; weak D call: TRBD1 (6 bases). V was clipped by 0 bases and J by 13 bases, with 16 bases between them. This CDR3 contains 15 residues. The germline V gene encodes CDR1 LGHDT and CDR2 YNNKEL (reference sequence). The CDR3 region has the DNA TGTGCCAGCAGCCAAGATTTGGGGGGCGCAGGGCCCCTCCACTTT. Translating gives CASSQDLGGAGPLHF. Looking up the rest from reference TRBV3-1 and TRBJ1-6 gives the full variable domain: DTAVSQTPKYLVTQMGNDKSIKCEQNLGHDTMYWYKQDSKKFLKIMFSYNNKELIINETVPNRFSPKSPDKAHLNLHINSLELGDSAVYFCASSQDLGGAGPLHFGNGTRLTVT.

This chain joins TRBV12-3 or TRBV12-4 and TRBJ1-4, with TRBD1 as a possible D gene (6 bases). The CDR3 length is 14 residues. V lost 5 bases, J lost 8 bases, and 15 bases lay in between. Written as DNA, the CDR3 is TGTGCCAGCAGTAAACAGGGTTTGGACGAAAAACTGTTTTTT. This codes for CASSKQGLDEKLFF.

This clonotype was counted between two and nine times. The V call is TRBV4-1, the J call TRBJ1-6; tentatively, D is TRBD1 (5 bases). Trimming removed 5 bases from V and 9 bases from J, with 17 bases in between. Per germline, CDR1 MGHRA and CDR2 YSYEKL. The CDR3 contains 15 residues. The CDR3 DNA reads as TGCGCCAGCAGCTCACCCGGGACGAGGACTTCACCCCTCCACTTT. This sequence encodes CASSSPGTRTSPLHF.

The chain uses TRBV6-5 and TRBJ1-2, with D maybe TRBD1 (5 bases). The CDR3 is made up of 13 amino acids. The germline CDR1 and CDR2 sequences are MNHEY and SVGAGI. V was trimmed by 5 bases and J by 8 bases, leaving 15 bases between them. CDR3 amino acids: CASSTGAVEGYTF. The CDR3 coding sequence is TGTGCCAGCAGTACCGGGGCGGTGGAAGGCTACACCTTC.

This clonotype was seen a few times. V and J are TRBV20-1 and TRBJ2-5, with 8 bases lining up with TRBD2. The CDR3 consists of 15 residues. V gave up 0 bases and J gave up 1 base; unmatched junction bases: 4. Germline V gene data show CDR1 as DFQATT and CDR2 as SNEGSKA (reference sequence). CDR3 sequence: CSAREGRGAQETQYF. DNA of the CDR3: TGCAGTGCTAGAGAAGGGCGGGGGGCCCAAGAGACCCAGTACTTC.

This chain uses TRBV9 with TRBJ2-2; D gene ambiguous. V dropped 5 bases and J dropped 2 bases, with 10 bases sitting between them. Germline assignment: CDR1 SGDLS and CDR2 YYNGEE. This CDR3 spans 14 amino acids. The CDR3 region has the DNA TGTGCCAGCAGGTTCAGACCTAACACCGGGGAGCTGTTTTTT. This translates into CASRFRPNTGELFF.

J is TRBJ1-1 and V is TRBV3-1; D not certain. CDR1 and CDR2 from the germline V gene are LGHDT and YNNKEL (reference sequence). The V and J ends lost 4 bases and 1 base respectively, with 10 bases between them. This CDR3 has 14 residues. CDR3 in DNA: TGTGCCAGCAGCCTCGATTGGGGGAACACTGAAGCTTTCTTT. Its protein product is CASSLDWGNTEAFF.

The J gene is TRBJ2-3, the V gene TRBV12-3 or TRBV12-4; no reliable D call. With 6 bases removed from V and 6 bases from J, the gap between germline ends came to 10 bases. This CDR3 has 12 amino acids. DNA for the CDR3: TGTGCCAGCAGACCGCCTAGGGATACGCAGTATTTT. Translating it yields CASRPPRDTQYF.

The V and J genes are TRBV12-3 or TRBV12-4 and TRBJ1-2; D is ambiguous. The CDR3 runs 13 residues. V was cut by 5 bases and J by 8 bases, with 15 bases left in between. The chain's CDR3 is CASSARPEFGYTF. The CDR3 DNA follows: TGTGCCAGCAGTGCCCGACCCGAGTTCGGCTACACCTTC.

This rearrangement joins TRBV6-5 to TRBJ1-2; D ambiguous. V lost 3 bases, J lost 0 bases, and 11 bases lay in between. The CDR3 is 15 residues long. In germline, CDR1 is MNHEY, CDR2 SVGAGI. The CDR3 DNA sequence: TGTGCCAGCAGTTATAAGGAAACTTCTAACTATGGCTACACCTTC. Translated: CASSYKETSNYGYTF.

The rearrangement links TRBV5-1 to TRBJ2-3; D ambiguous. The CDR3 spans 14 residues. Germline values: CDR1 SGHRS, CDR2 YFSETQ. Trimming shortened V by 6 bases and J by 2 bases, and 13 bases separated the two germline ends. The CDR3 DNA follows: TGCGCCAGCACTATCCCTACTAACACAGATACGCAGTATTTT. Encoded protein: CASTIPTNTDTQYF.

This chain joins TRBV9 and TRBJ2-6; D is perhaps TRBD1 or TRBD2 (6 bases each). Trimming shortened V by 4 bases and J by 2 bases, and 13 bases separated the two germline ends. The germline V gene has CDR1 SGDLS and CDR2 YYNGEE. The CDR3 runs to 16 residues. As DNA, the CDR3 is TGTGCCAGCAGCTTGGACGGGGGCGCTGGGGCCAACGTCCTGACTTTC. Translation gives CASSLDGGAGANVLTF.

The sample holds a few counts of this clonotype. V and J are TRBV29-1 and TRBJ1-1, with D hard to call. Between the trimmed V and J ends, which lost 4 bases and 5 bases, there was a span of 5 bases. The CDR3 covers 10 residues. Germline assignment: CDR1 SQVTM and CDR2 ANQGSEA. The CDR3 nucleotides are TGCAGCGTTGGGGCGACTGAAGCTTTCTTT. Residues: CSVGATEAFF.

The CDR3 DNA reads TGCGCCAGCAGCTCGAGAGGGCTCACCCCAGGGGACACTGAAGCTTTCTTT. This sequence encodes CASSSRGLTPGDTEAFF. The rearrangement uses TRBV5-1 and TRBJ1-1; possible D gene TRBD1, 6 bases. Trimming removed 3 bases from V and 3 bases from J, with 21 bases in between. The CDR3 has 17 residues. Germline V CDR1 and CDR2: SGHRS, YFSETQ.

This chain joins TRBV9 and TRBJ2-1; 8 nucleotides agree with TRBD1. The DNA matches TRBJ2-7 better at its end, which makes the J call doubtful. This CDR3 spans 14 amino acids. The germline gives CDR1 SGDLS, CDR2 YYNGEE. The CDR3 here is CASSPGQGNDEQYF. Written as DNA, the CDR3 is TGTGCCAGCAGCCCCGGACAGGGAAACGACGAGCAGTACTTC.

This clonotype was detected only a few times. The gene calls are TRBV28 and TRBJ1-2; no clear D. Trimming left V 2 bases short and J 3 bases short, with 4 bases between. Per germline, CDR1 MDHEN and CDR2 SYDVKM. The CDR3 sequence is 12 residues long. The CDR3 sequence: CASSLDYYGYTF. CDR3 DNA: TGTGCCAGCAGTTTAGATTACTATGGCTACACCTTC.

The chain employs TRBV6-6 and TRBJ2-3, with 10 bases lining up with TRBD2. Trimming at V came to 7 bases and at J to 5 bases, leaving 9 bases not matched to a gene. The CDR3 spans 15 residues. CDR1 is MNHNY, CDR2 SVGAGI, per germline (reference sequence). CDR3 in DNA: TGTGCCAGCACCCACGGACTAGCGGCCGGAGATACGCAGTATTTT. Translated, it gives CASTHGLAAGDTQYF.

Only a few counts were recorded for this clonotype. The chain employs TRBV13 and TRBJ2-5; perhaps TRBD2 as D (5 bases). V lost 2 bases, J lost 3 bases, and 13 bases lay in between. Germline assignment: CDR1 PRHDT and CDR2 FYEKMQ (reference sequence). The CDR3 extends over 15 amino acids. CDR3 sequence reads: CASSLWQEEKETQYF. CDR3 coding DNA: TGTGCCAGCAGCTTATGGCAGGAGGAAAAAGAGACCCAGTACTTC.

In this sample, this clonotype turned up a few times. The chain is built from TRBV6-6 and TRBJ2-5; tentative D call: TRBD1 (6 bases). The DNA matches TRBJ2-1 better at its end, which makes the J call doubtful. From germline, CDR1 is MNHNY and CDR2 SVGAGI (reference sequence). This CDR3 is built from 12 residues. CDR3 residues: CASSRRDIRQFF. The CDR3, as DNA: TGTGCCAGCAGCCGCCGGGACATTAGGCAGTTCTTC.

This clonotype occurred a few times. The chain joins TRBV6-1 to TRBJ2-2, with D possibly being TRBD2 (6 bases). This CDR3 spans 15 amino acids. Between the trimmed V and J ends, which lost 7 bases and 3 bases, there was a span of 15 bases. The germline CDR1 and CDR2 sequences are MNHNS and SASEGT. DNA of the CDR3: TGTGCCAGCAAGGGCCTGCGGGGCCACACCGGGGAGCTGTTTTTT. Protein product: CASKGLRGHTGELFF.